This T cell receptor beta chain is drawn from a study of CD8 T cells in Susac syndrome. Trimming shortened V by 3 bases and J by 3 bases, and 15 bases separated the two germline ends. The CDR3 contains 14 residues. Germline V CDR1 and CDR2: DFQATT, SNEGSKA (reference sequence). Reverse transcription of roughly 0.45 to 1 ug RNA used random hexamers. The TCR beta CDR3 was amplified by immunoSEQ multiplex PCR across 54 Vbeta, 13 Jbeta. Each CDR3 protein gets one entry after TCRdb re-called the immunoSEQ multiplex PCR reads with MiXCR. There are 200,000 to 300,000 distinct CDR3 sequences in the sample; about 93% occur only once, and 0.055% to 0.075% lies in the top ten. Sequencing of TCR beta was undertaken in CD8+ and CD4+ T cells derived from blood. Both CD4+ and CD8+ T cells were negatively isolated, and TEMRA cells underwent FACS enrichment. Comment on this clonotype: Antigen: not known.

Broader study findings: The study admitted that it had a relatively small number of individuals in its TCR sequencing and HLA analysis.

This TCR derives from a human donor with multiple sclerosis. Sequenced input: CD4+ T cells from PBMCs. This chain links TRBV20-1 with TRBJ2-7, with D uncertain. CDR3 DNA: TGCAGTGCTAGGGCGGTACAGAGGAACTACGAGCAGTACTTC. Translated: CSARAVQRNYEQYF.